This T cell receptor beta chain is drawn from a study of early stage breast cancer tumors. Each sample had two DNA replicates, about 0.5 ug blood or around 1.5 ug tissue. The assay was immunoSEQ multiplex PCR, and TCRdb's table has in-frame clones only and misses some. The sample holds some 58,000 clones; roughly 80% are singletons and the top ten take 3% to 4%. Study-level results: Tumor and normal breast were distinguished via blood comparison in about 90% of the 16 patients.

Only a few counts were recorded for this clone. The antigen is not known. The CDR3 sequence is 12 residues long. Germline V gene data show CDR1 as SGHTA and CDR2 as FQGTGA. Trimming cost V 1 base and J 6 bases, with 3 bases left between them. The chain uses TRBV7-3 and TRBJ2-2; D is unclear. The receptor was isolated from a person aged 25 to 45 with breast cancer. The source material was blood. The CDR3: CASSLNSGELFF. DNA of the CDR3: TGTGCCAGCAGCTTAAACTCCGGGGAGCTGTTTTTT.